What follows describes a single T cell receptor (beta chain). This sample stems from a study of blood T cell repertoires in COVID-19. Overall study context: From T cells, B-cell-depleted T cells, or PBMCs came the material, which was cDNA or gDNA.

The CDR3 loop spans 17 amino acids. Germline V gives CDR1 SGHRS, CDR2 YFSETQ. The J segment lost 0 bases and the V segment lost 0 bases, leaving 3 bases of the junction unmatched. Methods used by the authors: Reference gene primer amplification gave nucleated cell count estimates. TCRdb's table, derived via immunoSEQ multiplex PCR, lists solely in-frame clones and lacks some. The V and J calls and clone size are taken from that table; D and trimming were inferred from the DNA. Of about 180,000 clones listed, approximately 86% are singletons. This chain connects TRBV5-1 to TRBJ2-1, with 10 bases fitting TRBD2. The TCR was taken from a woman younger than 45 with active or convalescent COVID-19. The specimen sequenced was peripheral blood. The CDR3 loop reads CASSLGLAGVSYNEQFF. In DNA, the CDR3 is TGCGCCAGCAGCTTGGGACTAGCGGGTGTCTCCTACAATGAGCAGTTCTTC.